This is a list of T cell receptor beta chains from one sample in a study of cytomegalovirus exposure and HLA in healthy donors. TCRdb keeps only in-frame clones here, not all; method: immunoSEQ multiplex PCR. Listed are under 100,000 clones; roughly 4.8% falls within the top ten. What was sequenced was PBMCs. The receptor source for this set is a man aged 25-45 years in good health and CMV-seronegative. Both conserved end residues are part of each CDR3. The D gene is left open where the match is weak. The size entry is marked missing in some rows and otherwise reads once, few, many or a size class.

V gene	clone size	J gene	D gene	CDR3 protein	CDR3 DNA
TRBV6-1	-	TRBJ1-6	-	CASSDGPRTPLHF	TGTGCCAGCAGTGATGGGCCCCGGACACCCCTCCACTTT
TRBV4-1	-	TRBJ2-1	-	CASSHGSRGSSYNEQFF	TGCGCCAGCAGCCACGGTTCGCGGGGAAGCTCCTACAATGAGCAGTTCTTC
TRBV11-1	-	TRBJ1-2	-	CASSKGGYGYTF	TGTGCCAGCAGCAAAGGGGGTTATGGCTACACCTTC
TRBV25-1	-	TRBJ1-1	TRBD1	CASSAPLTGGMNTEAFF	TGTGCCAGCAGTGCCCCCCTGACAGGGGGGATGAACACTGAAGCTTTCTTT
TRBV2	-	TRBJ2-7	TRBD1	CASSEALRQGYEQYF	TGTGCCAGCAGTGAAGCGCTTCGACAGGGCTACGAGCAGTACTTC
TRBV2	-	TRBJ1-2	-	CASSSGWWGYTF	TGTGCCAGCAGCTCAGGGTGGTGGGGCTACACCTTC
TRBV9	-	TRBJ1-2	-	CASSQGFRGYGYTF	TGTGCCAGCAGCCAGGGGTTTAGAGGCTATGGCTACACCTTC
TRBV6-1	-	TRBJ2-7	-	CASSARDRAYEQYF	TGTGCCAGCAGCGCCCGAGACAGAGCCTACGAGCAGTACTTC
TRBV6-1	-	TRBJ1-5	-	CASSASEGGRPQHF	TGTGCCAGCAGTGCCTCCGAAGGGGGTCGGCCCCAGCATTTT
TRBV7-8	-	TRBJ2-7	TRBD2	CASSLGRGSGSYEQYF	TGTGCCAGCAGCTTAGGACGGGGTAGCGGGAGCTACGAGCAGTACTTC
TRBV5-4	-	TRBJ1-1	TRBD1	CASSSRTGPGLTEAFF	TGTGCCAGCAGCTCTAGGACAGGACCAGGGCTAACTGAAGCTTTCTTT
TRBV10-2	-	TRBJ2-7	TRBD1	CAATDRVSYEQYF	TGCGCCGCAACGGACAGGGTCTCCTACGAGCAGTACTTC
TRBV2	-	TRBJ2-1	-	CASREGVWEQFF	TGTGCCAGCAGGGAAGGAGTCTGGGAGCAGTTCTTC
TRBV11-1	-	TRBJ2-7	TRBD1	CASTTGGGYEQYF	TGTGCCAGCACAACAGGGGGAGGCTACGAGCAGTACTTC
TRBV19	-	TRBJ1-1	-	CASSLSDAGGEAFF	TGTGCCAGTTCTCTATCGGACGCGGGCGGTGAAGCTTTCTTT
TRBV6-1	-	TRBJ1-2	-	CASSEATPEASGYTF	TGTGCCAGCAGTGAAGCGACCCCGGAGGCGAGTGGCTACACCTTC
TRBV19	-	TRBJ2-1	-	CASSMQGNEQFF	TGTGCCAGTAGTATGCAGGGAAATGAGCAGTTCTTC
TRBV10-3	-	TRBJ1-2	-	CAISELPQGSDYTF	TGTGCCATCAGTGAGTTACCACAGGGTTCGGACTACACCTTC
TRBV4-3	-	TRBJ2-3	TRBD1	CASSQRGGGTDTQYF	TGCGCCAGCAGCCAACGAGGGGGCGGCACAGATACGCAGTATTTT
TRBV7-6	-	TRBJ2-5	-	CASSAQTGNQETQYF	TGTGCCAGCAGCGCACAAACAGGGAACCAAGAGACCCAGTACTTC
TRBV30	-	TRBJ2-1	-	CAWGGLIRPDNEQFF	TGTGCCTGGGGGGGACTCATCCGCCCCGACAATGAGCAGTTCTTC
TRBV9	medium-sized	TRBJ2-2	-	CASSVYDSGELFF	TGTGCCAGCAGCGTATACGACTCCGGGGAGCTGTTTTTT
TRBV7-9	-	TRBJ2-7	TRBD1	CASSLGAGTGHYEQYF	TGTGCCAGCAGCTTAGGAGCCGGGACAGGGCACTACGAGCAGTACTTC
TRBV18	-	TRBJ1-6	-	CASSPAGMGSPLHF	TGTGCCAGCTCACCAGCAGGGATGGGTTCACCCCTCCACTTT
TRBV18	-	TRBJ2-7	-	CANSPLRASSYEQYF	TGTGCCAACTCACCCCTCAGGGCTAGCTCCTACGAGCAGTACTTC
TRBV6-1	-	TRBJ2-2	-	CASCPSNTGELFF	TGTGCCAGCTGTCCCTCGAACACCGGGGAGCTGTTTTTT
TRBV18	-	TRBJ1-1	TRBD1	CASSPGTGGETEAFF	TGTGCCAGCTCCCCTGGGACAGGGGGGGAAACTGAAGCTTTCTTT
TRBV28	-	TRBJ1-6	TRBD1	CASSKDRVGWSPLHF	TGTGCCAGCAGTAAGGACAGGGTCGGATGGTCACCCCTCCACTTT
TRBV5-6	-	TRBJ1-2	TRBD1	CASSLAGQGGIYGYTF	TGTGCCAGCAGCTTGGCCGGGCAGGGGGGAATCTATGGCTACACCTTC
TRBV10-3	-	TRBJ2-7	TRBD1	CAISSGQGSYEQYF	TGTGCCATCAGCTCGGGACAGGGCTCCTACGAGCAGTACTTC
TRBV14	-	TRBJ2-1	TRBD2	CASSQLLAGYNEQFF	TGTGCCAGCAGCCAACTTCTAGCGGGCTACAATGAGCAGTTCTTC
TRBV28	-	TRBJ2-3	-	CASSSRGSSSTDTQYF	TGTGCCAGCAGTTCCCGAGGGTCCTCTAGCACAGATACGCAGTATTTT
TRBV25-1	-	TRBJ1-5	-	CASSRGGGSGSNQPQHF	TGTGCCAGCAGTCGCGGGGGAGGGAGTGGAAGCAATCAGCCCCAGCATTTT